This T cell receptor (beta chain) appears in the sequencing data of a study of shared clonotypes between healthy human individuals. The assay was immunoSEQ multiplex PCR, and TCRdb's table has in-frame clones only and misses some. This repertoire shows 1 million to 1.2 million clones, about 80% found once; its top ten account for about 0.89%. The CDR3 is made up of 14 amino acids. Germline V CDR1 and CDR2: KGHSH, LQKENI. The trim removed 6 bases at V and 8 bases at J, leaving 9 bases unmatched. This TCR was sampled from a man between 18 and 29 years old in good health. Some clones in this sample may be carry-over from other donors' samples. The chain uses TRBV18 and TRBJ2-1; 8 nucleotides align to TRBD1. Material: memory CD4+ T cells from PBMCs. Subset noted: CD45RA-negative fraction. This CDR3 reads CASSPSGTGYEQFF. The CDR3 nucleotides read TGTGCCAGCTCGCCTTCCGGGACAGGTTATGAGCAGTTCTTC.